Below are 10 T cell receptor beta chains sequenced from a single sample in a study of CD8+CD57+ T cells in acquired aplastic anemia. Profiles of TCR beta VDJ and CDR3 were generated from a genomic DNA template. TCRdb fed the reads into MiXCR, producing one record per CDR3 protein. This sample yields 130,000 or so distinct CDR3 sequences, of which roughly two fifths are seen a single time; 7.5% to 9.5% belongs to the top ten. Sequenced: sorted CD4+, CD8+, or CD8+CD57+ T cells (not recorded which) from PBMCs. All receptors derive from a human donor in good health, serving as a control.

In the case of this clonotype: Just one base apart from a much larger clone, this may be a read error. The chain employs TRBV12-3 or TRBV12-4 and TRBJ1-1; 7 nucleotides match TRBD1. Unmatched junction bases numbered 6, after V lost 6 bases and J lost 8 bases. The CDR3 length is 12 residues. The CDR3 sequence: CASRAGTAEAFF. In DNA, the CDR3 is TGTGCCAGCAGAGCGGGGACAGCCGAAGCTTTCTTT.

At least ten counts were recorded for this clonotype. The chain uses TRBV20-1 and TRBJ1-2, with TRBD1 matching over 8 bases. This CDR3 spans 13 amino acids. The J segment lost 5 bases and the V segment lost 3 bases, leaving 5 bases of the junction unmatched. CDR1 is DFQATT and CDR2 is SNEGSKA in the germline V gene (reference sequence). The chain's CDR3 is CSASGQGRYGYTF. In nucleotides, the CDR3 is TGCAGTGCTAGTGGACAGGGAAGATATGGCTACACCTTC.

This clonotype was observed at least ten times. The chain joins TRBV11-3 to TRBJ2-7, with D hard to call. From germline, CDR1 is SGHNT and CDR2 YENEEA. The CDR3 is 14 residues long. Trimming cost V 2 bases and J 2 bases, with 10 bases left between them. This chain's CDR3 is CASSLNSDAYEQYF. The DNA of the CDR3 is TGTGCCAGCAGCTTAAATAGTGATGCCTACGAGCAGTACTTC.

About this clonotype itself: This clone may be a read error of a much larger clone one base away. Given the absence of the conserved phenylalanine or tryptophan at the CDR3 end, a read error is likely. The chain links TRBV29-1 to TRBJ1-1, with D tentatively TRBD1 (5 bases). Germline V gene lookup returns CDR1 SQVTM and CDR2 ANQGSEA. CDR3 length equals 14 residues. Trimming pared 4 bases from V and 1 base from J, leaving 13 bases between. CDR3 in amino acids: CSVGGVGGNTEAFS. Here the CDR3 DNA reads TGCAGCGTTGGGGGGGTGGGCGGGAACACTGAAGCTTTCTCT.

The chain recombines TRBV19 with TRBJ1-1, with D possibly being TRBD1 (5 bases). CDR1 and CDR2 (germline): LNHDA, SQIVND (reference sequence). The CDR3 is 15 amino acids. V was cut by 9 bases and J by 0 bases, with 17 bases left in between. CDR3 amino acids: CASRLRRDVNTEAFF. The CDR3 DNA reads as TGTGCCAGCCGGTTGCGAAGGGACGTGAACACTGAAGCTTTCTTT.

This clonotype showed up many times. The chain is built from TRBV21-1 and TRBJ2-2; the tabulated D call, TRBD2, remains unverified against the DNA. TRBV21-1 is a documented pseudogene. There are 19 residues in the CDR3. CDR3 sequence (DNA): TGTGCCAGCAGCAAACGTGGACTAGACCTACGAACGGACACCGGGGAGCTGTTTTTT. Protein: CASSKRGLDLRTDTGELFF.

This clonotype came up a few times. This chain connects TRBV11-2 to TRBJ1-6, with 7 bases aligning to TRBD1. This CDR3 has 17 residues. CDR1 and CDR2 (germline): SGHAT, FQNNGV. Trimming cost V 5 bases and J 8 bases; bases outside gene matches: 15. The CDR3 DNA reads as TGTGCCAGCAGCATCAGGGGGAGCGCGTACATGGATTCACCCCTCCACTTT. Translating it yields CASSIRGSAYMDSPLHF.

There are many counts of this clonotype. CDR3 sequence reads: CASSKSGYQPQHF. CDR3 nucleotides: TGTGCCAGCAGCAAATCCGGGTATCAGCCCCAGCATTTT. The chain links TRBV14 to TRBJ1-5; D call uncertain. V was cut by 5 bases and J by 5 bases, with 10 bases left in between. CDR1 and CDR2 (germline): SGHDN, FVKESK. This CDR3 contains 13 residues.

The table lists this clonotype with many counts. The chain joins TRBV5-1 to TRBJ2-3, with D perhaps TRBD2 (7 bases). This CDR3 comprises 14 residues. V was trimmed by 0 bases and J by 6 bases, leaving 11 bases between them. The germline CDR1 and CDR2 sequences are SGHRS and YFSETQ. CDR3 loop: CASSLEGGADTQYF. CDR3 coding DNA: TGCGCCAGCAGCTTGGAGGGGGGGGCTGATACGCAGTATTTT.

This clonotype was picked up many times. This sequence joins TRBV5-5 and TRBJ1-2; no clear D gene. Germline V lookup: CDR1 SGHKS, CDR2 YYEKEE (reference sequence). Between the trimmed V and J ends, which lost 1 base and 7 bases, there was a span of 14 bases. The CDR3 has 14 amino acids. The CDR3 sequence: CASSLNPGSVGYTF. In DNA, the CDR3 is TGTGCCAGCAGCTTGAATCCGGGATCGGTTGGCTACACCTTC.